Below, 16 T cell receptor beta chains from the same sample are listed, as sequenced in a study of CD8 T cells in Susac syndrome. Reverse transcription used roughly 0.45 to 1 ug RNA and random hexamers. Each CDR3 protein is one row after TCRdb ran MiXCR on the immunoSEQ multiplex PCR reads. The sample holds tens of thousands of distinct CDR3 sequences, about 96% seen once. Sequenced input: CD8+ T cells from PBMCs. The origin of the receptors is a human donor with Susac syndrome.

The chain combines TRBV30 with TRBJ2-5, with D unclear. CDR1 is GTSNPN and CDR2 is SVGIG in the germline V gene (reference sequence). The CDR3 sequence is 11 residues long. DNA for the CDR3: TGTGCTGGGGATTCGGGAGAGACCCAGTACTTC. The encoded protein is CAGDSGETQYF.

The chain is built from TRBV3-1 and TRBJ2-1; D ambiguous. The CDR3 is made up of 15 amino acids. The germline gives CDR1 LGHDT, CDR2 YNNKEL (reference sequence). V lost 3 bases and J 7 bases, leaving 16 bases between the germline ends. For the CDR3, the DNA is TGTGCCAGCAGCCAGGCCGCCGAACTGCTAAATGAGCAGTTCTTC. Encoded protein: CASSQAAELLNEQFF.

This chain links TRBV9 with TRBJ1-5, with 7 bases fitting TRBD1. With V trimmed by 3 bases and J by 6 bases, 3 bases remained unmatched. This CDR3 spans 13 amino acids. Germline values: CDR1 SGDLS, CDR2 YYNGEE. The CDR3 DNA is TGTGCCAGCAGCGAAGGGGGCGGTCAGCCCCAGCATTTT. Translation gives CASSEGGGQPQHF.

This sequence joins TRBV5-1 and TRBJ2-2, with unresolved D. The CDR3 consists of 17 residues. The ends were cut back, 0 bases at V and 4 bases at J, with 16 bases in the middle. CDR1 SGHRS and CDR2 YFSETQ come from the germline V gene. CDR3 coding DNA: TGCGCCAGCAGCTTGGATGGCCGACCACCCCCCACCGGGGAGCTGTTTTTT. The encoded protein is CASSLDGRPPPTGELFF.

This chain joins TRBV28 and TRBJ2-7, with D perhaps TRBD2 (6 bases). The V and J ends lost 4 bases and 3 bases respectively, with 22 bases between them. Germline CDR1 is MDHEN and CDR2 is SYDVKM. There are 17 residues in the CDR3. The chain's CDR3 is CASSSYLLAQEGYEQYF. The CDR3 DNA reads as TGTGCCAGCAGTTCCTACCTACTAGCTCAGGAGGGCTACGAGCAGTACTTC.

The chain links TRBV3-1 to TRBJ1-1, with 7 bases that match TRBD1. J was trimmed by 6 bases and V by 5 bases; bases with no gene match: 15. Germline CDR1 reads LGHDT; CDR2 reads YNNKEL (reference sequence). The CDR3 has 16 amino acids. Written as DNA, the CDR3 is TGTGCCAGCAGCACCGAGGGGGCGCGAGTGAATGCTGAAGCTTTCTTT. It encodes CASSTEGARVNAEAFF.

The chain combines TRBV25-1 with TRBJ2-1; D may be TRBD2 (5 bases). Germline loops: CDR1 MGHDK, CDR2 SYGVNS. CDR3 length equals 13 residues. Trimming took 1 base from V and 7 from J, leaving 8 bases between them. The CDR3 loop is CASSESRGNEQFF. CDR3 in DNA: TGTGCCAGCAGTGAATCAAGAGGGAATGAGCAGTTCTTC.

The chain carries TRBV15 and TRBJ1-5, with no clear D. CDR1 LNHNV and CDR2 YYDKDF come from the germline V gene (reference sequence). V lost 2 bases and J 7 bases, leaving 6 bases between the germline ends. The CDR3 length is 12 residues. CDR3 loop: CATSRSTQPQHF. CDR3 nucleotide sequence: TGTGCCACCAGCAGATCTACCCAGCCCCAGCATTTT.

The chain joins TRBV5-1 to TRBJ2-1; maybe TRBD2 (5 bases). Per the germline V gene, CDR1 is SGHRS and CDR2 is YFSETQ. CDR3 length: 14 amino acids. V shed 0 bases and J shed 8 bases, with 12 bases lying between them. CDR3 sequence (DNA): TGCGCCAGCAGCTTGGTTCTAGCTGGGGATGAGCAGTTCTTC. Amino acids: CASSLVLAGDEQFF.

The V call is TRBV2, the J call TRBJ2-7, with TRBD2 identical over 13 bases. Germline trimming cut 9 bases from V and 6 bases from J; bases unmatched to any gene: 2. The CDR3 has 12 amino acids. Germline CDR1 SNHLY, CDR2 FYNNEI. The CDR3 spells CARRLAGGEQYV. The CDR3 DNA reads TGTGCCAGGCGACTAGCGGGGGGCGAGCAGTACGTC.

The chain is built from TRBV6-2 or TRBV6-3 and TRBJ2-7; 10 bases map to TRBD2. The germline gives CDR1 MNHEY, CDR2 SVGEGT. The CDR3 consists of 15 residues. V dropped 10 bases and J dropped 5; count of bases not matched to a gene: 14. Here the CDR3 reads CATEPLAGGMNEQYF. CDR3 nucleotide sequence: TGTGCCACCGAGCCTTTAGCGGGAGGAATGAACGAGCAGTACTTC.

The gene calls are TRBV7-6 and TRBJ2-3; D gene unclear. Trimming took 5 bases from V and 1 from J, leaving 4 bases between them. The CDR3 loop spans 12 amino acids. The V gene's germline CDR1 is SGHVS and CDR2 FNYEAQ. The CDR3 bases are TGTGCCAGCAGCCCCCGCACAGATACGCAGTATTTT. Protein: CASSPRTDTQYF.

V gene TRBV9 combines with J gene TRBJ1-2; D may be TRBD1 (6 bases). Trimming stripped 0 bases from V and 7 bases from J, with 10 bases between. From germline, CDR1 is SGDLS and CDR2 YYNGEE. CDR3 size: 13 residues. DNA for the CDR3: TGTGCCAGCAGCGTAGGCGGCAGGGGTGGCTACACCTTC. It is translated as CASSVGGRGGYTF.

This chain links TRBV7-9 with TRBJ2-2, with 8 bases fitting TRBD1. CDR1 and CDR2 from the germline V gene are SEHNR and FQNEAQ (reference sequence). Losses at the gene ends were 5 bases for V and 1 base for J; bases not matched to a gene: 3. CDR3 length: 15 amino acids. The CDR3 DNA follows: TGTGCCAGCAGCACCGGGACAGGGAACACCGGGGAGCTGTTTTTT. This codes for CASSTGTGNTGELFF.

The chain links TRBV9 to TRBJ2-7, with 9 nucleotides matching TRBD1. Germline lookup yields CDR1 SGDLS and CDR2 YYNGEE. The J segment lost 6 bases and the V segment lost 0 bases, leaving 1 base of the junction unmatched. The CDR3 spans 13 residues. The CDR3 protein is CASSVGDRAEQYF. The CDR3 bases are TGTGCCAGCAGCGTAGGGGACAGGGCCGAGCAGTACTTC.

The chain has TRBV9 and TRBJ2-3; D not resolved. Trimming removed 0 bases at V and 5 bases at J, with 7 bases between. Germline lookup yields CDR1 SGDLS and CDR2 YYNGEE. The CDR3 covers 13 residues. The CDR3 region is CASSVGTRDTQYF. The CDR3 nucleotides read TGTGCCAGCAGCGTAGGGACGAGAGATACGCAGTATTTT.